Listed here are 22 T cell receptor beta chains from one sample, sequenced in a study of monozygotic twins with cystic fibrosis. Method: immunoSEQ multiplex PCR; TCRdb's copy keeps in-frame clones and lacks some. Of roughly 25,000 clones in the sample, 91% were seen once. The sequenced sample consisted of blood. The receptor set was obtained from a girl aged 2 to 9 with cystic fibrosis.

The chain has TRBV2 and TRBJ2-2; D is possibly TRBD1 (6 bases). CDR1 SNHLY and CDR2 FYNNEI come from the germline V gene. The CDR3 runs to 16 residues. Between the trimmed V and J ends, which lost 6 bases and 0 bases, there was a span of 14 bases. The CDR3 here is CASRLQGNTNTGELFF. In DNA, the CDR3 is TGTGCCAGCAGACTTCAGGGGAATACGAACACCGGGGAGCTGTTTTTT.

The rearrangement links TRBV10-3 to TRBJ1-5; tentatively, D is TRBD1 (5 bases). Germline V gene lookup returns CDR1 ENHRY and CDR2 SYGVKD. The CDR3 extends over 15 amino acids. The germline V and J ends were trimmed by 10 bases and 7 bases, with 23 bases remaining between them. The CDR3 is CATRDPQVLGQPQHF. The CDR3 DNA is TGTGCCACCCGGGACCCCCAAGTCTTGGGCCAGCCCCAGCATTTT.

The chain is built from TRBV2 and TRBJ1-2, with D maybe TRBD1 (6 bases). Germline V gene lookup returns CDR1 SNHLY and CDR2 FYNNEI. The CDR3 extends over 14 amino acids. Trimming cost V 7 bases and J 3 bases, with 15 bases left between them. CDR3 in amino acids: CASIMPGADYGYTF. In DNA form, the CDR3 reads TGTGCCAGCATCATGCCGGGGGCAGACTATGGCTACACCTTC.

This sequence joins TRBV7-9 and TRBJ2-1, with D possibly TRBD2 on 6 matching bases. Germline V gene lookup returns CDR1 SEHNR and CDR2 FQNEAQ (reference sequence). CDR3 size: 13 residues. V lost 5 bases and J 8 bases, leaving 13 bases between the germline ends. CDR3 bases: TGTGCCAGCAGCCCCCCGACTAGGTATGAGCAGTTCTTC. Amino acids: CASSPPTRYEQFF. Supplemented by reference TRBV7-9 and TRBJ2-1, the full variable domain reads DTGVSQNPRHKITKRGQNVTFRCDPISEHNRLYWYRQTLGQGPEFLTYFQNEAQLEKSRLLSDRFSAERPKGSFSTLEIQRTEQGDSAMYLCASSPPTRYEQFFGPGTRLTVL.

This chain's CDR3 is CASSYSSVNTEAFF. As DNA, the CDR3 is TGTGCCAGCAGTTACTCGTCGGTGAACACTGAAGCTTTCTTT. The gene calls are TRBV6-5 and TRBJ1-1; D gene unclear. Trimming took 0 bases from V and 0 from J, leaving 5 bases between them. The CDR3 length is 14 residues. Germline-derived CDR1 and CDR2 are MNHEY and SVGAGI.

This sequence joins TRBV18 and TRBJ1-1; maybe TRBD1 (6 bases). The germline CDR1 and CDR2 sequences are KGHSH and LQKENI. The CDR3 covers 15 residues. V was shortened by 2 bases and J by 1 base, with 11 bases between the two germline ends. The CDR3 spells CASSPGGRSNTEAFF. As DNA, the CDR3 is TGTGCCAGCTCACCAGGGGGCCGTTCGAACACTGAAGCTTTCTTT.

The rearrangement joins TRBV27 to TRBJ2-1; unclear D gene. Germline-derived CDR1 and CDR2 are MNHEY and SMNVEV (reference sequence). The CDR3 covers 14 residues. V was clipped by 3 bases and J by 9 bases, with 15 bases between them. The CDR3 region is CASSFRLEVSEQFF. In DNA, the CDR3 is TGTGCCAGCAGTTTCCGTCTCGAAGTCAGTGAGCAGTTCTTC.

The chain employs TRBV19 and TRBJ1-2; the D gene is possibly TRBD1 (5 bases). The CDR3 covers 19 residues. Germline values: CDR1 LNHDA, CDR2 SQIVND (reference sequence). V lost 6 bases and J lost 4, with 30 bases in between. As DNA, the CDR3 is TGTGCCAGTAGCCCCGACAGTCCACATCATCCGATTCGGGTCTATGGCTACACCTTC. The encoded protein is CASSPDSPHHPIRVYGYTF.

The chain recombines TRBV5-8 with TRBJ1-4; 7 nucleotides agree with TRBD1. From germline, CDR1 is SGHTS and CDR2 YDEGEE. V shed 0 bases and J 4 bases; nucleotides not matched to a gene: 3. CDR3 length equals 15 residues. This CDR3 is CASSLAQGGNEKLFF. CDR3 DNA sequence: TGTGCCAGCAGCTTGGCCCAGGGGGGTAATGAAAAACTGTTTTTT.

This chain joins TRBV6-6 and TRBJ1-5; the D gene is possibly TRBD1 (5 bases). Germline assignment: CDR1 MNHNY and CDR2 SVGAGI (reference sequence). The germline V and J ends were trimmed by 9 bases and 0 bases, with 15 bases remaining between them. The CDR3 runs 15 residues. For the CDR3, the DNA is TGTGCCAGTACAGGCTCGGAATATAGCAATCAGCCCCAGCATTTT. It translates to CASTGSEYSNQPQHF.

This rearrangement joins TRBV29-1 to TRBJ1-3; no reliable D call. Germline CDR1 is SQVTM and CDR2 is ANQGSEA. The CDR3 loop spans 15 amino acids. The V and J ends lost 0 bases and 0 bases respectively, with 9 bases between them. The CDR3 reads CSVEDPAFSGNTIYF. DNA of the CDR3: TGCAGCGTTGAAGACCCGGCGTTCTCTGGAAACACCATATATTTT.

The chain joins TRBV7-2 to TRBJ1-1; TRBD1 aligns across 10 bases. V shed 1 base and J 5 bases; nucleotides not matched to a gene: 10. This CDR3 has 17 residues. CDR1 is SGHTA and CDR2 is FQGNSA in the germline V gene. Written as DNA, the CDR3 is TGTGCCAGCAGCTTAGGCCCCGTGACAGGGGGCAGGACTGAAGCTTTCTTT. This sequence encodes CASSLGPVTGGRTEAFF.

The V and J genes are TRBV21-1 and TRBJ1-1. TRBV21-1 is a known pseudogene. The CDR3 length is 14 residues. The CDR3, as DNA: TGTGCCACCAGTCGGACGGGAGGCCACACTGAAGCTTTCTTT. Its translation: CATSRTGGHTEAFF.

The chain joins TRBV30 to TRBJ1-2; tentative D call: TRBD1 (6 bases). Germline assignment: CDR1 GTSNPN and CDR2 SVGIG (reference sequence). Trimming shortened V by 1 base and J by 4 bases, and 16 bases separated the two germline ends. The CDR3 has 15 amino acids. CDR3 bases: TGTGCCTGGAGTGCTCTGACGACAGGAACCTATGGCTACACCTTC. Amino acids: CAWSALTTGTYGYTF.

This chain connects TRBV19 to TRBJ2-1; TRBD2 matches 8 bases. This CDR3 spans 16 amino acids. Unmatched junction bases numbered 10, after V lost 7 bases and J lost 2 bases. Germline CDR1 LNHDA, CDR2 SQIVND (reference sequence). The CDR3 bases are TGTGCCAGTACCATGACCCGCGGGGGGACCTACAATGAGCAGTTCTTC. This sequence encodes CASTMTRGGTYNEQFF.

This clone was seen a single time. CDR3 DNA: TGTGCCACCAGCAGAGATTATCCGGCGGCCCTTAACTATGGCTACACCTTC. Its translation: CATSRDYPAALNYGYTF. The chain recombines TRBV15 with TRBJ1-2; D is unresolved. Germline loops: CDR1 LNHNV, CDR2 YYDKDF (reference sequence). This CDR3 spans 17 amino acids. Trimming cost V 0 bases and J 1 base, with 15 bases left between them.

The rearrangement links TRBV9 to TRBJ2-2; TRBD2 aligns across 7 bases. Per germline, CDR1 SGDLS and CDR2 YYNGEE. CDR3 length equals 15 residues. The V gene end was trimmed by 0 bases and the J gene end by 1 base; junction bases not matched to a gene: 0. The DNA of the CDR3 is TGTGCCAGCAGCGTAGGCGGGGGGAACACCGGGGAGCTGTTTTTT. Translation: CASSVGGGNTGELFF.

The gene calls are TRBV18 and TRBJ1-3; 9 bases align to TRBD1. Germline CDR1 and CDR2: KGHSH and LQKENI. With 0 bases clipped from V and 4 bases from J, the junction kept 10 bases outside the gene matches. The CDR3 covers 18 residues. The CDR3 region is CASSPPTGQGSLGNTIYF. CDR3 nucleotides: TGTGCCAGCTCACCACCAACAGGACAGGGGTCGTTAGGAAACACCATATATTTT.

The chain combines TRBV5-6 with TRBJ2-1, with D perhaps assigned TRBD1 or TRBD2 (5 bases each). The V end was cut by 6 bases, the J end by 4 bases, with 14 bases between. This CDR3 contains 14 residues. Germline V CDR1 and CDR2: SGHDT, YYEEEE. CDR3 sequence reads: CASTGDLTYNEQFF. The CDR3 region has the DNA TGTGCCAGCACTGGGGACCTCACTTACAATGAGCAGTTCTTC.

This chain connects TRBV5-1 to TRBJ2-3; D is possibly TRBD1 (5 bases). The CDR3 is made up of 17 amino acids. CDR1 SGHRS and CDR2 YFSETQ come from the germline V gene. Trimming removed 0 bases from V and 1 base from J, with 15 bases in between. CDR3 sequence: CASSLGQPGWGTDTQYF. The CDR3 nucleotides are TGCGCCAGCAGCTTGGGACAGCCTGGATGGGGCACAGATACGCAGTATTTT.

V gene TRBV27 combines with J gene TRBJ2-5, with a tentative D call TRBD1 (6 bases). V lost 6 bases and J 3 bases, leaving 8 bases between the germline ends. The germline V gene encodes CDR1 MNHEY and CDR2 SMNVEV (reference sequence). The CDR3 covers 12 residues. This chain's CDR3 is CASSQGKETQYF. The CDR3 DNA reads TGTGCCAGCAGCCAGGGGAAAGAGACCCAGTACTTC.

This chain uses TRBV9 with TRBJ2-1; 9 bases map to TRBD2. The CDR3 is 15 amino acids. Trimming cost V 3 bases and J 3 bases; bases outside gene matches: 4. The V gene's germline CDR1 is SGDLS and CDR2 YYNGEE. Written as DNA, the CDR3 is TGTGCCAGCAGCGAGAGCGGGGGGAGCTACAATGAGCAGTTCTTC. This encodes CASSESGGSYNEQFF.